The 18 T cell receptor beta chains given below trace back to one sample, sequenced in a study of shared T cell receptors in the human thymus. Profiled with immunoSEQ multiplex PCR; TCRdb holds only in-frame clones, not every one. The table records approximately 660,000 clones, around 89% of them present only once. These sequences were also reported in another study, on human thymus T cells.

Source material: thymocytes. These receptors were collected from a boy under two years old with a congenital heart defect.

This CDR3 reads CASGLKTNSYNEQFF. The CDR3, as DNA: TGCGCCAGCGGGTTAAAGACTAACTCCTACAATGAGCAGTTCTTC. V gene TRBV5-1 combines with J gene TRBJ2-1; D perhaps matches TRBD2 (5 bases). Germline CDR1 and CDR2: SGHRS and YFSETQ. V was clipped by 7 bases and J by 0 bases, with 14 bases between them. The CDR3 totals 15 residues.

J is TRBJ2-7 and V is TRBV7-8, with D perhaps TRBD2 (6 bases). Trimming took 5 bases from V and 4 from J, leaving 21 bases between them. The germline CDR1 and CDR2 sequences are SGHVS and FQNEAQ. The CDR3 contains 16 residues. This CDR3 reads CASSPGTLHQLYEQYF. CDR3 nucleotide sequence: TGTGCCAGCAGCCCTGGGACTCTTCACCAACTTTACGAGCAGTACTTC.

V is TRBV30 and J is TRBJ2-1, with 15 bases identical to TRBD2. Germline values: CDR1 GTSNPN, CDR2 SVGIG (reference sequence). This CDR3 spans 18 amino acids. V lost 3 bases and J lost 0; bases outside the gene matches: 6. The DNA of the CDR3 is TGTGCCTGGAGGGGGACTAGCGGGAGGTTGAGCTCCTACAATGAGCAGTTCTTC. Its translation is CAWRGTSGRLSSYNEQFF.

CDR3 sequence reads: CASSSSGGEAGNEQFF. CDR3 bases: TGTGCCAGCAGCTCCTCCGGAGGGGAGGCCGGCAATGAGCAGTTCTTC. The J gene is TRBJ2-1, the V gene TRBV2, with a weak D call TRBD2 (6 bases). The germline CDR1 and CDR2 sequences are SNHLY and FYNNEI. There are 16 residues in the CDR3. Trimming pared 6 bases from V and 6 bases from J, leaving 21 bases between.

The chain employs TRBV2 and TRBJ2-1, with 10 bases fitting TRBD2. V lost 6 bases to trimming and J lost 6 bases; unmatched junction nucleotides: 11. The germline V gene encodes CDR1 SNHLY and CDR2 FYNNEI. The CDR3 has 16 amino acids. The CDR3, as DNA: TGTGCCAGCAGGGCTAGCGGGAGACTTGGGATCAATGAGCAGTTCTTC. As protein: CASRASGRLGINEQFF.

In this sample, this clone turned up once. The genes are TRBV18 and TRBJ2-7, with 7 bases identical to TRBD1. The V gene end was trimmed by 3 bases and the J gene end by 3 bases; junction bases not matched to a gene: 8. The V gene's germline CDR1 is KGHSH and CDR2 LQKENI. The CDR3 has 15 residues. Written as DNA, the CDR3 is TGTGCCAGCTCACCCCGCATGACAGGGTGCTACGAGCAGTACTTC. Its translation is CASSPRMTGCYEQYF.

This chain links TRBV5-6 with TRBJ1-1, with 9 bases aligning to TRBD1. The J segment lost 3 bases and the V segment lost 4 bases, leaving 7 bases of the junction unmatched. From germline, CDR1 is SGHDT and CDR2 YYEEEE. The CDR3 is 15 amino acids. CDR3 amino acids: CASSRVGDRDTEAFF. The CDR3 bases are TGTGCCAGCAGCCGGGTGGGGGACAGGGACACTGAAGCTTTCTTT.

The rearrangement uses TRBV2 and TRBJ1-2, with D unclear. Germline CDR1 SNHLY, CDR2 FYNNEI. The CDR3 contains 13 residues. Trimming shortened V by 2 bases and J by 3 bases, and 7 bases separated the two germline ends. The CDR3 region has the DNA TGTGCCAGCAGTGAACCAGGTTACTATGGCTACACCTTC. Translation: CASSEPGYYGYTF.

The chain uses TRBV15 and TRBJ2-2; 8 bases map to TRBD2. Germline V gene sequence: CDR1 LNHNV, CDR2 YYDKDF (reference sequence). Trimming took 1 base from V and 1 from J; bases not matched to a gene: 2. This CDR3 spans 16 amino acids. In DNA, the CDR3 is TGTGCCACCAGCAGAGCGAGCGGGGGGAACACCGGGGAGCTGTTTTTT. It encodes CATSRASGGNTGELFF.

This clone was detected only once. The gene calls are TRBV5-1 and TRBJ2-2, with D unresolved. Between the trimmed V and J ends, which lost 7 bases and 0 bases, there was a span of 10 bases. CDR1 is SGHRS and CDR2 is YFSETQ in the germline V gene. The CDR3 loop spans 14 amino acids. CDR3 loop: CASWLVPNTGELFF. The CDR3 DNA reads TGCGCCAGCTGGCTCGTCCCGAACACCGGGGAGCTGTTTTTT.

This chain joins TRBV28 and TRBJ2-5; TRBD2 aligns across 12 bases. Germline CDR1 is MDHEN and CDR2 is SYDVKM. The CDR3 contains 17 residues. Germline trimming cut 5 bases from V and 5 bases from J; bases unmatched to any gene: 12. The CDR3 loop is CASSLPPTSGRVETQYF. CDR3 nucleotides: TGTGCCAGCAGTCTACCCCCGACTAGCGGGAGAGTGGAGACCCAGTACTTC.

V and J are TRBV5-1 and TRBJ2-1; 11 bases are a match to TRBD2. The germline gives CDR1 SGHRS, CDR2 YFSETQ. V was clipped by 0 bases and J by 5 bases; unmatched bases: 7. The CDR3 runs 17 residues. For the CDR3, the DNA is TGCGCCAGCAGCTTGGAACCTAGCGGGAGGCGACACAATGAGCAGTTCTTC. Translated, it gives CASSLEPSGRRHNEQFF.

Remarks on this clone: The sample holds other DNA sequences that translate to the same CDR3. The genes are TRBV5-1 and TRBJ2-7, with a possible D match to TRBD1 (7 bases). This CDR3 has 14 residues. Trimming took off 4 bases at V and 0 bases at J, with 11 bases between the two ends. The germline V gene has CDR1 SGHRS and CDR2 YFSETQ. DNA of the CDR3: TGCGCCAGCAGCCCGGGGGACAGCTCCTACGAGCAGTACTTC. It translates to CASSPGDSSYEQYF.

The rearrangement links TRBV28 to TRBJ2-5, with TRBD1 matching over 7 bases. The CDR3 is 13 amino acids. Unmatched junction bases numbered 4, after V lost 3 bases and J lost 6 bases. The germline CDR1 and CDR2 sequences are MDHEN and SYDVKM. The chain's CDR3 is CASSFDRAQTQYF. The CDR3 region has the DNA TGTGCCAGCAGTTTCGACAGGGCTCAGACCCAGTACTTC.

The genes are TRBV2 and TRBJ2-3; 8 positions match TRBD2. The CDR3 totals 17 residues. In germline, CDR1 is SNHLY, CDR2 FYNNEI. Trimming removed 0 bases from V and 1 base from J; junction bases left unmatched: 6. CDR3 sequence (DNA): TGTGCCAGCAGTGAAGCATGGCTAGCGGGCCGCACAGATACGCAGTATTTT. This sequence encodes CASSEAWLAGRTDTQYF. The full variable domain, rest sourced from reference TRBV2 and TRBJ2-3, is EPEVTQTPSHQVTQMGQEVILRCVPISNHLYFYWYRQILGQKVEFLVSFYNNEISEKSEIFDDQFSVERPDGSNFTLKIRSTKLEDSAMYFCASSEAWLAGRTDTQYFGPGTRLTVL.

The J gene is TRBJ2-7, the V gene TRBV19; 11 bases line up with TRBD2. J was trimmed by 5 bases and V by 4 bases; bases with no gene match: 7. The germline V gene has CDR1 LNHDA and CDR2 SQIVND (reference sequence). This CDR3 spans 15 amino acids. The chain's CDR3 is CASSTPGLAGDEQYF. CDR3 bases: TGTGCCAGTAGTACCCCCGGACTAGCGGGTGACGAGCAGTACTTC.

This chain joins TRBV5-4 and TRBJ2-1; 8 nucleotides line up with TRBD2. CDR3 length: 15 amino acids. J lost 5 bases, V lost 5 bases, and 9 bases had no gene match. Germline-derived CDR1 and CDR2 are SGHNT and YYREEE (reference sequence). CDR3 DNA sequence: TGTGCCAGCAGTGCCGGGACTAGAGTCGACAATGAGCAGTTCTTC. Protein: CASSAGTRVDNEQFF.

The CDR3 spells CASSSRQPTSPYEQYF. DNA of the CDR3: TGTGCCAGCAGTTCCCGACAGCCAACAAGCCCCTACGAGCAGTACTTC. The J gene is TRBJ2-7, the V gene TRBV28; weak D call: TRBD1 (5 bases). V lost 4 bases and J lost 2, with 18 bases in between. This CDR3 comprises 16 residues. Germline CDR1 and CDR2: MDHEN and SYDVKM.